This is a list of T cell receptor beta chains from one sample in a study of cytomegalovirus exposure and HLA in healthy donors. Assay used: immunoSEQ multiplex PCR; TCRdb lists only in-frame clones, some missing. The sample carries 150,000 to 200,000 clones, approximately 81% recorded once. The sample consisted of PBMCs. The source is a man aged 25 to 40 in good health and CMV-seropositive. Both conserved end residues are part of each CDR3. A D gene is named only where the DNA matches it firmly. Size is omitted from some rows. Given values are once, few, many or a class for expanded clones.

size: NA; D: TRBD2; J: TRBJ2-3; V: TRBV5-1; length: 13; DNA: TGCGCCAGCAGCAGCGGGAGTGGTGATACGCAGTATTTT; CDR3: CASSSGSGDTQYF
size: NA; D: NA; J: TRBJ2-7; V: TRBV2; length: 14; DNA: TGTGCCAGCGGTGCTGACAGGTTGTCCTACGAGCAGTACTTC; CDR3: CASGADRLSYEQYF
size: few; D: TRBD1; J: TRBJ1-1; V: TRBV4-1; length: 15; DNA: TGCGCCAGCAGGATTACAGGGGGCGGGAGGACTGAAGCTTTCTTT; CDR3: CASRITGGGRTEAFF
size: NA; D: TRBD1; J: TRBJ2-5; V: TRBV6-5; length: 14; DNA: TGTGCCAGCAGAGATACAGGGGGCCAAGAGACCCAGTACTTC; CDR3: CASRDTGGQETQYF
size: NA; D: TRBD2; J: TRBJ2-5; V: TRBV28; length: 16; DNA: TGTGCCAGCACCCAAACCAGCGGGGGTCCGAGGGAGACCCAGTACTTC; CDR3: CASTQTSGGPRETQYF
size: once; D: TRBD1; J: TRBJ2-3; V: TRBV7-6; length: 15; DNA: TGTGCCAGCAGCTCCGGGACAGGGGATGGGGATACGCAGTATTTT; CDR3: CASSSGTGDGDTQYF
size: NA; D: TRBD2; J: TRBJ2-5; V: TRBV5-1; length: 15; DNA: TGCGCCAGCAGCCTAGGGACTAGCGGCCAAGAGACCCAGTACTTC; CDR3: CASSLGTSGQETQYF
size: once; D: NA; J: TRBJ2-5; V: TRBV29-1; length: 14; DNA: TGCAGCGTTGTACCTTACGGGGGGCGGGAGACCCAGTACTTC; CDR3: CSVVPYGGRETQYF
size: NA; D: TRBD1; J: TRBJ1-2; V: TRBV28; length: 14; DNA: TGTGCCAGCAGTTCCAGAGACAGGGTCTATGGCTACACCTTC; CDR3: CASSSRDRVYGYTF
size: once; D: NA; J: TRBJ2-1; V: TRBV2; length: 14; DNA: TGTGCCAGCAGAGACAGAGCCTCCTACAATGAGCAGTTCTTC; CDR3: CASRDRASYNEQFF
size: once; D: TRBD1; J: TRBJ2-7; V: TRBV18; length: 14; DNA: TGTGCCAGCTCGGTACAGGGGGGTTCCTACGAGCAGTACTTC; CDR3: CASSVQGGSYEQYF
size: few; D: NA; J: TRBJ2-1; V: TRBV7-2; length: 14; DNA: TGTGCCAGCAGCCAGCAGGGATCCTACAATGAGCAGTTCTTC; CDR3: CASSQQGSYNEQFF
size: once; D: TRBD1; J: TRBJ2-7; V: TRBV6-5; length: 14; DNA: TGTGCCAGCAGCTCAGACAGGGCCCTGTACGAGCAGTACTTC; CDR3: CASSSDRALYEQYF
size: NA; D: TRBD1; J: TRBJ1-3; V: TRBV4-1; length: 19; DNA: TGCGCCAGCAGCCATACCCCCAGGGGGTACTCTTCCGAAGGAAACACCATATATTTT; CDR3: CASSHTPRGYSSEGNTIYF
size: NA; D: NA; J: TRBJ1-4; V: TRBV7-2; length: 14; DNA: TGTGCCAGCAGCTTAGGAGGGTCTAATGAAAAACTGTTTTTT; CDR3: CASSLGGSNEKLFF
size: NA; D: NA; J: TRBJ1-1; V: TRBV10-3; length: 16; DNA: TGTGCCATCAGTGAGGACAAGGACCTACAAGGAGGGAGGGCTTTCTTT; CDR3: CAISEDKDLQGGRAFF
size: NA; D: NA; J: TRBJ2-5; V: TRBV18; length: 13; DNA: TGTGCCAGCTCACCCCAGGCGAGAGAGACCCAGTACTTC; CDR3: CASSPQARETQYF
size: NA; D: NA; J: TRBJ1-2; V: TRBV11-2; length: 13; DNA: TGTGCCAGCAGCCCGGAGCGAGTCCCTGGCTACACCTTC; CDR3: CASSPERVPGYTF
size: NA; D: TRBD2; J: TRBJ2-1; V: TRBV28; length: 17; DNA: TGTGCCAGCAGTTCCCCGGGACTAGCGGGGGTATACAATGAGCAGTTCTTC; CDR3: CASSSPGLAGVYNEQFF
size: NA; D: NA; J: TRBJ2-3; V: TRBV15; length: 14; DNA: TGTGCCACCAGCAGAGATCCTAGCACAGATACGCAGTATTTT; CDR3: CATSRDPSTDTQYF
size: NA; D: TRBD2; J: TRBJ2-7; V: TRBV18; length: 16; DNA: TGTGCCAGCTCACGCTCTCTAGCGGGGGGCTACTACGAGCAGTACTTC; CDR3: CASSRSLAGGYYEQYF
size: NA; D: NA; J: TRBJ1-2; V: TRBV4-3; length: 18; DNA: TGCGCCAGCAGCCAAGATCGACGGGGAGATCCTTTGAACTATGGCTACACCTTC; CDR3: CASSQDRRGDPLNYGYTF
size: NA; D: TRBD1; J: TRBJ1-4; V: TRBV4-1; length: 16; DNA: TGCGCCAGCAGCCAAGAGTTCAGGGGGACTAATGAAAAACTGTTTTTT; CDR3: CASSQEFRGTNEKLFF
size: NA; D: TRBD2; J: TRBJ2-5; V: TRBV5-1; length: 15; DNA: TGCGCCAGCAGCTTGACTAGCGGGAGGGGAGAGACCCAGTACTTC; CDR3: CASSLTSGRGETQYF
size: once; D: TRBD1; J: TRBJ1-5; V: TRBV5-6; length: 16; DNA: TGTGCCAGCAGCGTTGGGGGGAGACAGGGACCTCAGCCCCAGCATTTT; CDR3: CASSVGGRQGPQPQHF
size: NA; D: TRBD1; J: TRBJ1-5; V: TRBV19; length: 13; DNA: TGTGCCAGCCACCGGGACAGAAATCAGCCCCAGCATTTT; CDR3: CASHRDRNQPQHF
size: NA; D: NA; J: TRBJ1-1; V: TRBV14; length: 15; DNA: TGTGCCAGCAGCCAAGAGTGGAACAGGAACACTGAAGCTTTCTTT; CDR3: CASSQEWNRNTEAFF
size: few; D: TRBD1; J: TRBJ2-1; V: TRBV7-2; length: 16; DNA: TGTGCCAGCAGCTTCAAGAAGGGACAGGGCTACAATGAGCAGTTCTTC; CDR3: CASSFKKGQGYNEQFF
size: NA; D: NA; J: TRBJ2-1; V: TRBV5-1; length: 13; DNA: TGCGCCAGCAGGCGGGACTCTTACAATGAGCAGTTCTTC; CDR3: CASRRDSYNEQFF
size: NA; D: TRBD1; J: TRBJ1-2; V: TRBV2; length: 17; DNA: TGTGCCAGCAGTGTGCCGCCGGGACAGGGGGTTGCCTATGGCTACACCTTC; CDR3: CASSVPPGQGVAYGYTF
size: NA; D: NA; J: TRBJ1-4; V: TRBV6-6; length: 15; DNA: TGTGCCAGCAGTTACTTGAGCGGGTCTAATGAAAAACTGTTTTTT; CDR3: CASSYLSGSNEKLFF
size: NA; D: TRBD1; J: TRBJ1-3; V: TRBV7-8; length: 15; DNA: TGTGCCAGCAGCAGCCAAAGGGGGCGAGGAAACACCATATATTTT; CDR3: CASSSQRGRGNTIYF
size: NA; D: NA; J: TRBJ2-3; V: TRBV19; length: 16; DNA: TGTGCCAGTACCCAGGCTCTATCCTTATACACAGATACGCAGTATTTT; CDR3: CASTQALSLYTDTQYF
size: NA; D: TRBD2; J: TRBJ2-5; V: TRBV7-8; length: 19; DNA: TGTGCCAGCAGCTTCCCCGGGACTAGCGGGGACACGTACCAAGAGACCCAGTACTTC; CDR3: CASSFPGTSGDTYQETQYF
size: NA; D: NA; J: TRBJ2-1; V: TRBV7-2; length: 14; DNA: TGTGCCAGCAGCTCCTGGGGGGGGGCCCGGGAGCAGTTCTTC; CDR3: CASSSWGGAREQFF
size: NA; D: NA; J: TRBJ2-3; V: TRBV4-2; length: 16; DNA: TGTGCCAGCAGCCAAGTGGTCGCTCCTAAGGGGGATACGCAGTATTTT; CDR3: CASSQVVAPKGDTQYF
size: NA; D: NA; J: TRBJ2-2; V: TRBV7-6; length: 15; DNA: TGTGCCAGCAGCTTAACGGTGACGAACACCGGGGAGCTGTTTTTT; CDR3: CASSLTVTNTGELFF